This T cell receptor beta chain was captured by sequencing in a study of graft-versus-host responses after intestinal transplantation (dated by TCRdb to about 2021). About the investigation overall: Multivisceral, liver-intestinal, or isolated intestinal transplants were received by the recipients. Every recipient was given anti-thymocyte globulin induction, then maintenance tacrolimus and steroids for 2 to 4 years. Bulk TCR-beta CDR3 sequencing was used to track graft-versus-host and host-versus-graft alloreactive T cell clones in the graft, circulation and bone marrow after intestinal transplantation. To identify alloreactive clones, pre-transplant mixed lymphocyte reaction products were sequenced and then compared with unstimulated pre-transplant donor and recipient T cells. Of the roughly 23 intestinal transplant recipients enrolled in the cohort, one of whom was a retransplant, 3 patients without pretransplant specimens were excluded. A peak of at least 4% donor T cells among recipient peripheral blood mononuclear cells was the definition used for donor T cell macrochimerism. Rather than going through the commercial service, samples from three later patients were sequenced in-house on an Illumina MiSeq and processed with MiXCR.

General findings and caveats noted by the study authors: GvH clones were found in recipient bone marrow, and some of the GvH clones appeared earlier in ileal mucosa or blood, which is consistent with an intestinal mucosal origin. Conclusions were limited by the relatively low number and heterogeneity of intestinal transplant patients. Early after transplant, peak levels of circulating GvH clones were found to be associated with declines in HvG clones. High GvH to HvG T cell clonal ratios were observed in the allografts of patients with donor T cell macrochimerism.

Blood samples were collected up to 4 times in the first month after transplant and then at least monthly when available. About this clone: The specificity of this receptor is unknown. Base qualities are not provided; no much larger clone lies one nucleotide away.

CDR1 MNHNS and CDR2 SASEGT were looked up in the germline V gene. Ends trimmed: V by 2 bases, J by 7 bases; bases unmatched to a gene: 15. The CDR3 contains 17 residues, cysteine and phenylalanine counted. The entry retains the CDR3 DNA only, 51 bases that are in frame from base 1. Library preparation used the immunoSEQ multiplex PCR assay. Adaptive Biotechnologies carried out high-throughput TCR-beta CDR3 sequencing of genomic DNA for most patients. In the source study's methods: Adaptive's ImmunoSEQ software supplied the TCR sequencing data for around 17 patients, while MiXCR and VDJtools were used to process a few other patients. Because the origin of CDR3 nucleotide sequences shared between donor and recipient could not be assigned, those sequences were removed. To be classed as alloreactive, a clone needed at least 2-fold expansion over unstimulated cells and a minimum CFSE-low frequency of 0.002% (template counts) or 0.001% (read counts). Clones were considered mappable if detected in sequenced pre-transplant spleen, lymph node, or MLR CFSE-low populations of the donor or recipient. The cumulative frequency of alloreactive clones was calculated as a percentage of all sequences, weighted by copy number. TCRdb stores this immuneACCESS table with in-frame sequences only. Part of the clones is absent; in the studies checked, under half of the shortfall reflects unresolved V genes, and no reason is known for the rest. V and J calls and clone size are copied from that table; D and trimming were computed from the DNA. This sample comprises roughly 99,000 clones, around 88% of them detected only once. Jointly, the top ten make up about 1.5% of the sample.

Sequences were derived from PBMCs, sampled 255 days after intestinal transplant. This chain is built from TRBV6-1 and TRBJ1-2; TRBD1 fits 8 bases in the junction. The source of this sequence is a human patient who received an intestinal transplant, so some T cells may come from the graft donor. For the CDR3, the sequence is CASSERFPGQGLGGYTF. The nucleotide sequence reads TGTGCCAGCAGTGAAAGGTTTCCCGGACAGGGTCTCGGTGGCTACACCTTC.